This T cell receptor beta chain was captured in a study of cytomegalovirus exposure and HLA in healthy donors. Study at large: Roughly 80 million unique TCRs from HLA-typed donors made up an early data release. Broader study findings: As a later analysis showed, several of the most significant clusters appeared to be linked to common viral pathogens.

Trimming stripped 5 bases from V and 3 bases from J, with 31 bases between. CDR1 is SGHNT and CDR2 is YYREEE in the germline V gene (reference sequence). This CDR3 spans 20 amino acids. Note on this clone: Its antigen remains unidentified.

The PCR made use of 60 Vbeta and 13 Jbeta primers. Profiled with immunoSEQ multiplex PCR; TCRdb holds only in-frame clones, not every one. The sample includes over 45,000 clones, 65% to 90% of them seen just once. Material: PBMCs. V gene TRBV5-4 combines with J gene TRBJ2-3, with TRBD2 as a possible D gene (6 bases). This TCR came from a man aged 25 to 45 in good health and CMV-seronegative. The CDR3 sequence is CASSGWGSGRSQRRTDTQYF. Written as DNA, the CDR3 is TGTGCCAGCAGTGGATGGGGTAGCGGACGATCCCAAAGGAGGACAGATACGCAGTATTTT. Looking up the rest from reference TRBV5-4 and TRBJ2-3 gives the full variable domain: ETGVTQSPTHLIKTRGQQVTLRCSSQSGHNTVSWYQQALGQGPQFIFQYYREEENGRGNFPPRFSGLQFPNYSSELNVNALELDDSALYLCASSGWGSGRSQRRTDTQYFGPGTRLTVL.